One and the same sample provided the 18 T cell receptor beta chains below, sequenced in a study of CXCR3-negative and CXCR3-positive naive CD8 T cells. General observations from the study: TRB CDR3 hydrophobicity was greater in CXCR3-positive naive cells than in CXCR3-negative naive cells.

These receptors have no identified antigens. The authors made the TRB cDNA libraries by 5' RACE using UMI labels. TCRdb reanalyzed the 5' RACE reads, giving one entry per CDR3 protein sequence and no DNA. This sample's table reports some 53,000 distinct CDR3 sequences. The sequenced sample consisted of naive CXCR3+ CD8+ T cells from blood. Subset specified: CD45RO-CCR7+CD27+CD95- naive CD8+ T cells expressing CXCR3 (TNR3+). The receptors were gathered from a human donor in good health. Some clones in this sample may be carry-over from other donors' samples.

V gene TRBV6-5 combines with J gene TRBJ2-2; lacking DNA, the TRBD2 call made by TCRdb goes unchecked. The CDR3 has 16 residues. CDR1 and CDR2 from the germline V gene are MNHEY and SVGAGI. The chain's CDR3 is CASSYFGGLDTGELFF.

The V gene is TRBV20-1, the J gene TRBJ1-2. The CDR3 loop spans 15 amino acids. Germline V gene sequence: CDR1 DFQATT, CDR2 SNEGSKA (reference sequence). This chain's CDR3 is CSARDQTVLERGYTF.

The CDR3 spells CASSYSSREPQHF. This sequence joins TRBV6-5 and TRBJ1-5; TCRdb gives TRBD1 as the D gene, but with no DNA this cannot be confirmed. This CDR3 comprises 13 residues. Germline V lookup: CDR1 MNHEY, CDR2 SVGAGI.

The chain's CDR3 is CASSYVDLYGYTF. The V call is TRBV6-6, the J call TRBJ1-2. CDR3 size: 13 residues. CDR1 and CDR2 from the germline V gene are MNHNY and SVGAGI (reference sequence).

The chain couples TRBV21-1 to TRBJ2-1; TCRdb selects TRBD2, and the lack of DNA leaves this call unchecked. TRBV21-1 is a pseudogene. The CDR3 is 16 amino acids. This chain's CDR3 is CASASGGSSSYNEQFF.

The chain uses TRBV6-2 or TRBV6-3 and TRBJ2-7; absent DNA, TCRdb's TRBD1 call cannot be checked. This CDR3 has 16 residues. CDR1 and CDR2 (germline): MNHEY, SVGEGT. CDR3 protein: CASSYADRSGDYEQYF.

The CDR3 protein is CASSQGAPSNQPQHF. The chain recombines TRBV3-1 with TRBJ1-5; without DNA, the TCRdb call of TRBD1 cannot be checked. This CDR3 region has 15 residues. Germline CDR1 is LGHDT and CDR2 is YNNKEL (reference sequence).

V and J are TRBV7-3 and TRBJ1-2. The CDR3 contains 15 residues. Germline V gives CDR1 SGHTA, CDR2 FQGTGA. The CDR3 loop reads CASSLRAGDRLSYTF. Combining the CDR3 with reference TRBV7-3 and TRBJ1-2 gives the whole variable domain GAGVSQTPSNKVTEKGKYVELRCDPISGHTALYWYRQSLGQGPEFLIYFQGTGAADDSGLPNDRFFAVRPEGSVSTLKIQRTERGDSAVYLCASSLRAGDRLSYTFGSGTRLTVV.

The chain joins TRBV5-8 to TRBJ2-7; TCRdb's assignment of TRBD1 cannot be checked, as there is no DNA. The CDR3 loop spans 13 amino acids. Germline CDR1 and CDR2: SGHTS and YDEGEE. The chain's CDR3 is CASSLEGGYEQYF.

The chain uses TRBV6-2 or TRBV6-3 and TRBJ2-1; TCRdb selects TRBD2, and the lack of DNA leaves this call unchecked. CDR3 size: 16 residues. The germline V gene has CDR1 MNHEY and CDR2 SVGEGT. Here the CDR3 reads CASIQIPGGRYNEQFF.

This sequence joins TRBV29-1 and TRBJ2-2. CDR3 size: 16 residues. Germline CDR1 SQVTM, CDR2 ANQGSEA. The chain's CDR3 is CSVELGTWSSTGELFF.

The V call is TRBV11-2, the J call TRBJ2-7; TCRdb selects TRBD1, and the lack of DNA leaves this call unchecked. Germline CDR1 and CDR2: SGHAT and FQNNGV. This CDR3 comprises 15 residues. The CDR3 is CASSLEFGTVHEQYF. Full variable domain (rest looked up from reference TRBV11-2 and TRBJ2-7): EAGVAQSPRYKIIEKRQSVAFWCNPISGHATLYWYQQILGQGPKLLIQFQNNGVVDDSQLPKDRFSAERLKGVDSTLKIQPAKLEDSAVYLCASSLEFGTVHEQYFGPGTRLTVT.

The gene calls are TRBV13 and TRBJ2-7. The CDR3 has 13 amino acids. Germline V gives CDR1 PRHDT, CDR2 FYEKMQ (reference sequence). CDR3 loop: CASSLTVSYEQYF. The whole variable domain, filled in from reference TRBV13 and TRBJ2-7, reads AAGVIQSPRHLIKEKRETATLKCYPIPRHDTVYWYQQGPGQDPQFLISFYEKMQSDKGSIPDRFSAQQFSDYHSELNMSSLELGDSALYFCASSLTVSYEQYFGPGTRLTVT.

This rearrangement joins TRBV4-2 to TRBJ2-7. This CDR3 has 15 residues. Germline loops: CDR1 LGHNA, CDR2 YNFKEQ. The CDR3 region is CASSQGGTGYYEQYF.

The rearrangement uses TRBV4-3 and TRBJ2-7. The CDR3 is made up of 15 amino acids. Germline CDR1 LGHNA, CDR2 YSLEER. This chain's CDR3 is CASSQARTASYEQYF.

This chain links TRBV20-1 with TRBJ1-5; no DNA is available, so the TRBD1 call from TCRdb remains unchecked. Germline values: CDR1 DFQATT, CDR2 SNEGSKA (reference sequence). The CDR3 spans 13 residues. Here the CDR3 reads CSASGTEPWPQHF.

This clonotype registers medium-sized (0.01 to 0.1%) by frequency. The chain employs TRBV7-6 and TRBJ2-3; checking the TCRdb D call of TRBD1 is not possible without DNA. The CDR3 is made up of 16 amino acids. Germline loops: CDR1 SGHVS, CDR2 FNYEAQ. The CDR3 spells CASSLGTPTGTDTQYF.

J is TRBJ1-2 and V is TRBV29-1; the TCRdb D gene call, TRBD1, has no DNA to confirm it. Germline CDR1 SQVTM, CDR2 ANQGSEA. The CDR3 has 13 amino acids. CDR3 in amino acids: CSVPSPGHYGYTF.